This TCR beta chain derives from a study of PD-L1 blockade in urothelial cancer. About the study: T cells were recovered from blood samples at a median of roughly 130,000. Study conclusions and caveats: Pretreatment peripheral blood TCR clonality that fell below the median predicted better survival among the patients studied.

Sample time point: pretreatment peripheral blood. Notes on this clone: Its antigen remains unknown.

Here immunoSEQ multiplex PCR was the method, and the copy in TCRdb shows in-frame clones only, minus some. The data hold 45,000 to 50,000 clones, with 79% observed a single time. This specimen consisted of PBMCs, obtained around atezolizumab (anti-PD-L1) treatment. The TCR was taken from a man in his sixties or seventies with urothelial cancer.

The CDR3 is CASSFPSGLTLDTQYF. In DNA, the CDR3 is TGCGCCAGCAGCTTTCCTAGCGGGCTGACCTTAGATACGCAGTATTTT. The chain recombines TRBV5-1 with TRBJ2-3; 8 bases agree with TRBD2. Per the germline V gene, CDR1 is SGHRS and CDR2 is YFSETQ. The ends lost 2 bases at V and 5 bases at J; junction bases unmatched: 10. The CDR3 is 16 amino acids.